This TCR beta chain was retrieved from a study of cytomegalovirus exposure and HLA in healthy donors. Overall study results and limits: Most TCR sequences were uncommon, yet certain public TCRs appeared in many donors. Subsequent analysis revealed that first-cohort TCR clusters tended to co-occur in the 120 or so validation repertoires.

The donors were members of the approximately 130-subject validation cohort (separate from the roughly 700-subject first cohort). TCRdb keeps only in-frame clones here, not all; method: immunoSEQ multiplex PCR. The sample lists a few hundred thousand clones, over 80% seen once, with about an eighth in the top ten. Notes on this clone: What it binds is unknown.

Per germline, CDR1 LNHNV and CDR2 YYDKDF (reference sequence). Trimming at V came to 0 bases and at J to 0 bases, leaving 6 bases not matched to a gene. This CDR3 spans 19 amino acids. V gene TRBV15 combines with J gene TRBJ2-6; TRBD2 agrees at 9 bases. The receptor's source is a woman in her 30s in good health and CMV-seropositive. The material sequenced was PBMCs. CDR3 coding DNA: TGTGCCACCAGCAGAGATCTCGGAGCGGGAGGCTCTGGGGCCAACGTCCTGACTTTC. Protein product: CATSRDLGAGGSGANVLTF.